Given below is one T cell receptor beta chain in context. Its antigen is unidentified. The data belong to a study of T-cell memory formation after mild COVID-19. The wider study: TCR clusters were largely donor specific. Study findings and constraints: The study found balanced CD4/CD8 in clones contracting day 15 to 85 and a CD4+ lean in later expanders.

The CDR3 contains 12 residues. Germline values: CDR1 SGHTA, CDR2 FQGNSA. Trimming took off 5 bases at V and 10 bases at J, with 12 bases between the two ends. From the 5' RACE reads, TCRdb called clonotypes with MiXCR, one entry per CDR3 protein. The data show roughly 400,000 distinct CDR3 sequences, about a sixth seen once. V is TRBV7-2 and J is TRBJ2-1; D is unclear. The clonotype originates from a man between 18 and 35 years old who had mild COVID-19 (a few samples of this study predate the infection). Cell type and time point are not known. Sequenced material: PBMCs or a T cell subset sorted from them (not recorded which). The CDR3 coding sequence is TGTGCCAGCAGCCCAGTAGGGCGAGAGCAGTTCTTC. Protein: CASSPVGREQFF.